This entry is about one T cell receptor (beta chain). The germline V gene encodes CDR1 KGHSH and CDR2 LQKENI. The CDR3 extends over 15 amino acids. The V gene lost 6 bases and the J gene lost 3 bases, with 14 bases spanning the gap. This sample stems from a study of OX40 agonist ivuxolimab in advanced cancers. TCRdb keeps only in-frame clones here, not all; method: immunoSEQ multiplex PCR. The repertoire holds tens of thousands of clones, with around 82% as singletons. This chain uses TRBV18 with TRBJ1-4; D perhaps matches TRBD1 (6 bases). The sequence was obtained from an adult with an advanced solid tumor such as melanoma, head and neck, liver or kidney cancer. Sequencing used CD4+ or CD8+ T cells sorted from blood, obtained in a trial of the OX40 agonist ivuxolimab. In nucleotides, the CDR3 is TGTGCCAGCTCCGGTGGAACAGGGTCTAATGAAAAACTGTTTTTT. Translated, it gives CASSGGTGSNEKLFF.